These T cell receptor beta chains were read from a single sample in a study of CD4 T cells in relation to SARS-CoV-2 and coronaviruses. Data came from immunoSEQ multiplex PCR; TCRdb stores just in-frame clones and leaves some out. The table shows about 59,000 clones, with about nine tenths occurring only once. Sequencing was done on a sample of memory CD4+ T cells from PBMCs. The receptor source for this set is a human donor in good health. Each CDR3 is given without its conserved first and last residue. The D gene is left open where the match is weak. The size of a clone is reported for some rows only, either as once, few or many, or as a class for expanded clones.

j_call clone_size v_call d_call cdr3_aa
TRBJ1-2 NA TRBV7-2 NA ASSLGGGWRGYGYT
TRBJ1-2 once TRBV2 NA ASSRQENYGYT
TRBJ1-2 NA TRBV27 TRBD1 ASSLSATGPSGGYT
TRBJ2-5 NA TRBV24-1 NA ATSQGPETQY
TRBJ1-3 NA TRBV19 TRBD1 ASSSRGRGNTIY
TRBJ1-5 NA TRBV5-4 NA ASSLGGRGHQPQH
TRBJ2-7 NA TRBV11-2 NA ASSRAESSYEQY
TRBJ2-5 once TRBV10-3 NA AISASQETQY
TRBJ2-1 NA TRBV4-2 NA ASSEAALGGHEQF
TRBJ2-1 NA TRBV7-2 NA ASSLGQQNNEQF
TRBJ2-5 NA TRBV7-9 TRBD2 ASSLRLAGQETQY
TRBJ2-4 NA TRBV6-1 NA ASSEAAGPGGGIQY
TRBJ2-3 NA TRBV12-5 NA ASGQQGSTDTQY
TRBJ2-5 NA TRBV11-2 TRBD2 ASSHFTGGETQY
TRBJ2-2 NA TRBV30 TRBD2 AYKTSGTNTGELF
TRBJ2-3 NA TRBV9 TRBD2 ASSGSLTSGTQY
TRBJ2-1 NA TRBV7-3 NA ASSYRFSGAYNEQF
TRBJ1-3 NA TRBV7-9 TRBD1 ASSLATGKFHTIY
TRBJ2-7 once TRBV29-1 NA SVYFLQMGAGEQY
TRBJ1-2 NA TRBV28 NA ASRGGEISGYT
TRBJ2-6 NA TRBV5-8 TRBD1 ASSLDRGGGANVLT
TRBJ1-4 NA TRBV2 TRBD1 ASTTGGLRTNEKLF
TRBJ2-3 NA TRBV6-5 NA ASSSPGADTQY
TRBJ2-2 NA TRBV5-1 NA ASSPEASTGELF
TRBJ2-1 NA TRBV15 TRBD2 ATSRESTSGMVGPSAYNEQF
TRBJ1-6 NA TRBV18 NA ASSPWDVGSYNSPLH
TRBJ2-5 once TRBV6-1 NA ASSEAGLGKTQY
TRBJ2-1 NA TRBV27 TRBD1 ASNPARDRVGNEQF
TRBJ2-6 NA TRBV5-3 NA ARSLLFAGANVLT
TRBJ2-7 NA TRBV5-6 TRBD1 ASSVDRTSYEQY
TRBJ1-4 NA TRBV6-5 NA ASSYRDTNEKLF
TRBJ2-3 NA TRBV24-1 NA ATSDGGRGRDTQY
TRBJ1-6 few TRBV3-1/TRBV3-2 NA ASSRGALVYNSPLH
TRBJ2-3 NA TRBV25-1 TRBD2 ASSAEFSGGRNTQY
TRBJ1-5 once TRBV5-8 TRBD1 ASSAGQGSKQPQH
TRBJ1-2 NA TRBV14 TRBD1 ASSYPDRGGYT
TRBJ2-1 NA TRBV6-5 NA ASTALKWPWRF
TRBJ2-2 NA TRBV10-3 TRBD2 AISETSGSLGTGELF
TRBJ1-2 NA TRBV15 NA ATSRNSRLDYGYT
TRBJ1-2 few TRBV5-1 TRBD1 ASTNRGLNGYT
TRBJ1-6 once TRBV7-6 NA ASSPTSSYNSPLH
TRBJ2-3 NA TRBV7-9 TRBD2 ASSLGRGGTDTQY
TRBJ2-5 NA TRBV7-3 NA ASSLIGRVVQETQY
TRBJ2-3 NA TRBV3-1/TRBV3-2 NA ASSQANPSDTQY
TRBJ1-6 few TRBV25-1 NA ASSGMAGAGSPLH
TRBJ1-6 NA TRBV7-9 NA ASSLQGGSPLH
TRBJ2-5 NA TRBV19 TRBD2 ASSTGTSAETQY
TRBJ1-4 few TRBV9 TRBD1 ASSRTGGEKLF